The entry below gives a single TCR beta chain sequence along with its context. The antigen is not known. Peripheral blood came from all dose cohorts at three timepoints. The method was immunoSEQ multiplex PCR; TCRdb's version includes in-frame clones alone and lacks a portion of them. The table lists some 65,000 clones, roughly 89% of them singletons. This sample stems from a study of OX40 agonist ivuxolimab in advanced cancers. Study results and limitations: Mean expanded clone counts were higher in CD8+ than CD4+ T cells.

This clonotype was obtained from an adult with an advanced solid tumor such as melanoma, head and neck, liver or kidney cancer. The material was CD4+ or CD8+ T cells sorted from blood, obtained in a trial of the OX40 agonist ivuxolimab.

The CDR3 coding sequence is TGTGCCTCAGGGGACAACACCGGGGAGCTGTTTTTT. This sequence encodes CASGDNTGELFF. This chain uses TRBV30 with TRBJ2-2; weak D call: TRBD1 (6 bases). The germline V and J ends were trimmed by 7 bases and 2 bases, with 8 bases remaining between them. Per germline, CDR1 GTSNPN and CDR2 SVGIG (reference sequence). This CDR3 spans 12 amino acids.